This section outlines one TCR beta chain sequence together with its context. 13 Jbeta primers and 60 Vbeta primers were used for the PCR. Some clones are missing from TCRdb's copy, which holds only in-frame ones; the method was immunoSEQ multiplex PCR. This sample has 140,000 to 150,000 clones; roughly four fifths occur once, and the top ten carry under 3%. The data derive from a study of cytomegalovirus exposure and HLA in healthy donors. CDR1 LGHNA and CDR2 YSLEER come from the germline V gene. J lost 0 bases, V lost 0 bases, and 5 bases had no gene match. The CDR3 runs 17 residues. The receptor comes from a man aged 40-49 years in good health and CMV-seropositive. Sequenced sample: PBMCs. The rearrangement joins TRBV4-3 to TRBJ2-1, with TRBD2 identical over 7 bases. Here the CDR3 DNA reads TGCGCCAGCAGCCAAGACCCCCTAGCGGACTCCTACAATGAGCAGTTCTTC. It encodes CASSQDPLADSYNEQFF.